Reported below is one TCR beta chain. Its target is unknown. This sample is drawn from a study of cytomegalovirus exposure and HLA in healthy donors. Overall study results and limits: Relative to equally common others, HLA-associated TCR beta chains showed greater clonal expansion in a later analysis.

PCR involved 60 Vbeta and 13 Jbeta primers. Some clones are missing from TCRdb's copy, which holds only in-frame ones; the method was immunoSEQ multiplex PCR. Altogether approximately 100,000 clones are present, about a tenth being singletons, with the ten largest covering roughly 4.7%. This CDR3 region has 16 residues. Trimming pared 1 base from V and 6 bases from J, leaving 18 bases between. Germline V lookup: CDR1 SGHDT, CDR2 YYEEEE. The origin of this receptor is a man between 45 and 60 years old in good health and CMV-seropositive. Sequenced sample: PBMCs. This sequence joins TRBV5-6 and TRBJ2-3, with D possibly TRBD1 on 5 matching bases. CDR3: CASSLWGVKGVDTQYF. The CDR3 DNA follows: TGTGCCAGCAGCTTGTGGGGCGTAAAAGGGGTTGATACGCAGTATTTT.